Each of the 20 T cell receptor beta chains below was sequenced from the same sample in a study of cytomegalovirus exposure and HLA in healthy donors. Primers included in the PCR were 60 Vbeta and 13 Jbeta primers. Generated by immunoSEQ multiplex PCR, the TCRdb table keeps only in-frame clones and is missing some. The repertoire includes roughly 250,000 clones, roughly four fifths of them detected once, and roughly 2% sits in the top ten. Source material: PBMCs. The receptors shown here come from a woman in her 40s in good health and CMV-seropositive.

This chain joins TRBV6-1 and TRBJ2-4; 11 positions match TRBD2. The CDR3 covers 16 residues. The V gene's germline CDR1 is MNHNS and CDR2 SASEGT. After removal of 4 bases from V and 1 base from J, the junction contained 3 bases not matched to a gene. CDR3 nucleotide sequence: TGTGCCAGCAGTGCCCTAGCGGGAGGCGCCAAAAACATTCAGTACTTC. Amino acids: CASSALAGGAKNIQYF.

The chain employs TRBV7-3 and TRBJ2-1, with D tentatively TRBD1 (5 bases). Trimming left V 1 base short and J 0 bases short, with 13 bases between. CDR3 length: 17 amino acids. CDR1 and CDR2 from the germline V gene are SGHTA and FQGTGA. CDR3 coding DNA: TGTGCCAGCAGCTTAATAGGTGGGCAGGGCTCCTACAATGAGCAGTTCTTC. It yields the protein CASSLIGGQGSYNEQFF.

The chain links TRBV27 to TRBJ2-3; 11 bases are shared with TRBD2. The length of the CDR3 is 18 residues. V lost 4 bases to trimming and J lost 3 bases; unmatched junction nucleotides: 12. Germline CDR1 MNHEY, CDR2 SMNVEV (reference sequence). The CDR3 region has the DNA TGTGCCAGCAGTTCCAGACCGACTACTAGCGGGAGAACAGATACGCAGTATTTT. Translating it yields CASSSRPTTSGRTDTQYF.

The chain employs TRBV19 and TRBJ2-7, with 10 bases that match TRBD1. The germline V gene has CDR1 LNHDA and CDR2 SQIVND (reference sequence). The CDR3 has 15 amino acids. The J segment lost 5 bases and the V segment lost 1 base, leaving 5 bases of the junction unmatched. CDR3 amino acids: CASSIGGQGDHEQYF. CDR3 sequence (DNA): TGTGCCAGTAGTATAGGTGGACAGGGGGACCACGAGCAGTACTTC.

In DNA form, the CDR3 reads TGTGCCAGCTCACCTGGGCAGACGAACACTGAAGCTTTCTTT. Protein: CASSPGQTNTEAFF. The rearrangement uses TRBV18 and TRBJ1-1; D not certain. Germline assignment: CDR1 KGHSH and CDR2 LQKENI. The ends were cut back, 3 bases at V and 1 base at J, with 9 bases in the middle. The CDR3 totals 14 residues.

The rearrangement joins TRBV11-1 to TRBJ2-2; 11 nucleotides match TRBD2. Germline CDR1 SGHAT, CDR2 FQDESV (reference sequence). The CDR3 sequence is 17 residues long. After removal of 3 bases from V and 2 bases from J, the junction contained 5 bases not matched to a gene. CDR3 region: CASSFDSGRGNTGELFF. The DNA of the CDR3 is TGTGCCAGCAGCTTTGATAGCGGGAGGGGTAACACCGGGGAGCTGTTTTTT.

The CDR3 bases are TGTGCCAGCAGGGCAGGACTAGCGGGAGCCCTCGCTGAGCAGTTCTTC. It encodes CASRAGLAGALAEQFF. The genes are TRBV25-1 and TRBJ2-1; 13 nucleotides agree with TRBD2. The CDR3 totals 16 residues. Germline V lookup: CDR1 MGHDK, CDR2 SYGVNS. Trimming removed 6 bases from V and 9 bases from J; junction bases left unmatched: 11. The whole variable domain, remainder taken from reference TRBV25-1 and TRBJ2-1, is EADIYQTPRYLVIGTGKKITLECSQTMGHDKMYWYQQDPGMELHLIHYSYGVNSTEKGDLSSESTVSRIRTEHFPLTLESARPSHTSQYLCASRAGLAGALAEQFFGPGTRLTVL.

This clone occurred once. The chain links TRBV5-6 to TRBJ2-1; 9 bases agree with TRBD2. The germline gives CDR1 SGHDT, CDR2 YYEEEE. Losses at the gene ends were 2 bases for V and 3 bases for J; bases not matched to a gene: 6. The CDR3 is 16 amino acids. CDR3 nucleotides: TGTGCCAGCAGCTTCCCTAGCGGGATCATCTACAATGAGCAGTTCTTC. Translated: CASSFPSGIIYNEQFF.

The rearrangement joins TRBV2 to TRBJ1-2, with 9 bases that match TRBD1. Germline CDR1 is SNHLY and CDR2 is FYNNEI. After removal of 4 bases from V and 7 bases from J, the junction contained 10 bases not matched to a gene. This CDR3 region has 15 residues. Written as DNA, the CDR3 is TGTGCCAGCAGTGGGGCTGGACAGGGGTACGGTGGCTACACCTTC. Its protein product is CASSGAGQGYGGYTF.

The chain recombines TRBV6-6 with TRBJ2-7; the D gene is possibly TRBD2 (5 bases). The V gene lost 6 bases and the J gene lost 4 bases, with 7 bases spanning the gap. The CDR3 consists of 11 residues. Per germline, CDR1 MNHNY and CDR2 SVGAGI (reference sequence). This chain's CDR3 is CASRGEYEQYF. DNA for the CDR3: TGTGCCAGCAGGGGAGAATACGAGCAGTACTTC.

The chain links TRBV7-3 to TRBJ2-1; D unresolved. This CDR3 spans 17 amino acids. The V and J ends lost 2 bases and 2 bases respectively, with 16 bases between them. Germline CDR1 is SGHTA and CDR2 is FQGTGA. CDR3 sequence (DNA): TGTGCCAGCAGCTTATTCGGCGACGAGGTTCCCTACAATGAGCAGTTCTTC. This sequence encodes CASSLFGDEVPYNEQFF.

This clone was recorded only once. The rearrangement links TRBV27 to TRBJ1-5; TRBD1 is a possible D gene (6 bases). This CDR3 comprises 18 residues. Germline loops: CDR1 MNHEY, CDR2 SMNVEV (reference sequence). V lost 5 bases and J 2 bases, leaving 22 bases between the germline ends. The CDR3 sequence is CASSPTTGMVYGNQPQHF. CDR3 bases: TGTGCCAGCAGTCCTACGACAGGAATGGTATATGGCAATCAGCCCCAGCATTTT.

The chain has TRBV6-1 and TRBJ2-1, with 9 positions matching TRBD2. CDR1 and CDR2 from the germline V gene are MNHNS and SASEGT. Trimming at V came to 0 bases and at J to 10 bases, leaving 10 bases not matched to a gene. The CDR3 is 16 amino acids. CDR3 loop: CASSEAVGLAGPEQFF. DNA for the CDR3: TGTGCCAGCAGTGAAGCGGTCGGGCTAGCGGGACCGGAGCAGTTCTTC.

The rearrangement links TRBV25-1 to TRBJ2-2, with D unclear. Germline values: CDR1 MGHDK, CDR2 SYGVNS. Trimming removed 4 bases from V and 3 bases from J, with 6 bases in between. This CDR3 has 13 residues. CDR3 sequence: CASSAYDTGELFF. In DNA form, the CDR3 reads TGTGCCAGCAGTGCATACGACACCGGGGAGCTGTTTTTT.

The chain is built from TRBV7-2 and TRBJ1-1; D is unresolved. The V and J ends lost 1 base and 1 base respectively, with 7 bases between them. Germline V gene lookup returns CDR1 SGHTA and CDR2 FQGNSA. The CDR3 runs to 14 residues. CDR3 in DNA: TGTGCCAGCAGCTTAGTCTCCCCGAACACTGAAGCTTTCTTT. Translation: CASSLVSPNTEAFF.

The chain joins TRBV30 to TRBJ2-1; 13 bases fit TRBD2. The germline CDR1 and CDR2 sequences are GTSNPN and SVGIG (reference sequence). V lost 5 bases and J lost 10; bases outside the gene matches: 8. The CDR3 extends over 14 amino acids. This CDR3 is CAWGGLAGVGEQFF. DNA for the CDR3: TGTGCCTGGGGAGGACTAGCGGGAGTCGGGGAGCAGTTCTTC.

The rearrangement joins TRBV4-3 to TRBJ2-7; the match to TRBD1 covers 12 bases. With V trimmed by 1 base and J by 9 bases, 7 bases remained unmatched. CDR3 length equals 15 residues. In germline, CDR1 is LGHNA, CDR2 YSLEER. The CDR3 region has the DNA TGCGCCAGCAGCCAAGGGGACAGGGGGCGGTATAGGCAGTACTTC. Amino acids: CASSQGDRGRYRQYF.

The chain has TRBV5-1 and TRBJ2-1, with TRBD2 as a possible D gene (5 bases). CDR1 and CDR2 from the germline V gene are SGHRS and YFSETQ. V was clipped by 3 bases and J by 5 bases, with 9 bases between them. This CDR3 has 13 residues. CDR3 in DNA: TGCGCCAGCAGCTCCCTAGCAGACAATGAGCAGTTCTTC. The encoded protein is CASSSLADNEQFF.

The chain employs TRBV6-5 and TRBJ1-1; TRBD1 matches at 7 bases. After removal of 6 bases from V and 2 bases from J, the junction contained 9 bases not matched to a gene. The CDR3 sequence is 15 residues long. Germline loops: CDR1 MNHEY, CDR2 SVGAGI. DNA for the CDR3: TGTGCCAGCAGAGTAACAGGGGTCAAAAACACTGAAGCTTTCTTT. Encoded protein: CASRVTGVKNTEAFF.

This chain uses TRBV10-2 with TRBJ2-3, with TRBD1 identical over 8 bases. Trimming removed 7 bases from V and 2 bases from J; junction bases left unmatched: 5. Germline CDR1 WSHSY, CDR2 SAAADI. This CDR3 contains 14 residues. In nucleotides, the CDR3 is TGCGCCAGCAACGGACAGGGAACCACAGATACGCAGTATTTT. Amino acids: CASNGQGTTDTQYF.